This passage covers 21 T cell receptor beta chains from one sample sequenced in a study of blood T cell repertoires in COVID-19 (TCRdb year 2020). Libraries were built with the immunoSEQ multiplex PCR assay. Here the immuneACCESS table is served through TCRdb, limited to in-frame sequences with V and J called. Missing clones are a known gap in these copies; in checked studies unresolved V genes cover under half, and the rest lacks a known reason. This sample gives 60,000 to 80,000 clones in total; more than 75% of them show up just once. Roughly 4% of the sample rests with the top ten. Sequenced input: peripheral blood. These receptors were obtained from a human donor in a cohort sampled during active COVID-19.

The chain uses TRBV5-6 and TRBJ2-3, with 7 bases lining up with TRBD1. The V gene end was trimmed by 0 bases and the J gene end by 4 bases; junction bases not matched to a gene: 5. Per the germline V gene, CDR1 is SGHDT and CDR2 is YYEEEE. There are 15 residues in the CDR3. The CDR3 loop is CASSLDRGASDTQYF. CDR3 DNA: TGTGCCAGCAGCTTGGACAGGGGCGCTTCAGATACGCAGTATTTT.

The chain links TRBV19 to TRBJ2-2, with 10 bases that match TRBD2. The CDR3 length is 19 residues. After removal of 4 bases from V and 3 bases from J, the junction contained 14 bases not matched to a gene. Germline CDR1 is LNHDA and CDR2 is SQIVND (reference sequence). The CDR3 loop reads CASSTLVLAGVRDTGELFF. CDR3 DNA: TGTGCCAGTAGTACCCTCGTGCTAGCGGGAGTACGGGACACCGGGGAGCTGTTTTTT. The whole variable domain, remainder taken from reference TRBV19 and TRBJ2-2, is DGGITQSPKYLFRKEGQNVTLSCEQNLNHDAMYWYRQDPGQGLRLIYYSQIVNDFQKGDIAEGYSVSREKKESFPLTVTSAQKNPTAFYLCASSTLVLAGVRDTGELFFGEGSRLTVL.

This clone was recorded a few times. This chain connects TRBV5-1 to TRBJ1-2, with TRBD1 matching over 7 bases. The CDR3 spans 14 residues. With V trimmed by 4 bases and J by 5 bases, 8 bases remained unmatched. Germline CDR1 reads SGHRS; CDR2 reads YFSETQ. The CDR3 nucleotides are TGCGCCAGCAGCCTCGACAGGGTAGCATATGGCTACACCTTC. Protein product: CASSLDRVAYGYTF.

The CDR3 bases are TGCGCCAGCAGCCTTACCGGGTATCCCCGGGATGAGCAGTTCTTC. It specifies CASSLTGYPRDEQFF. The chain couples TRBV5-1 to TRBJ2-1; D is uncertain. V lost 4 bases and J lost 8, with 19 bases in between. From germline, CDR1 is SGHRS and CDR2 YFSETQ. The CDR3 has 15 amino acids.

V and J are TRBV11-3 and TRBJ2-2; 11 positions match TRBD2. After removal of 5 bases from V and 7 bases from J, the junction contained 6 bases not matched to a gene. The germline V gene has CDR1 SGHNT and CDR2 YENEEA. This CDR3 region has 15 residues. The CDR3 nucleotides are TGTGCCAGCAGCGCAGGGACTAGCGGATACGGGGAGCTGTTTTTT. It codes for CASSAGTSGYGELFF.

CDR3 DNA: TGTGCCAGTAGTACTTACTCCTCAGGGTCGACGTTCGGTGGCTACACCTTC. Encoded protein: CASSTYSSGSTFGGYTF. This chain joins TRBV19 and TRBJ1-2; maybe TRBD1 (5 bases). V was clipped by 4 bases and J by 7 bases, with 25 bases between them. Germline V gene sequence: CDR1 LNHDA, CDR2 SQIVND (reference sequence). This CDR3 is built from 17 residues.

The rearrangement uses TRBV7-9 and TRBJ1-3; 11 nucleotides agree with TRBD1. Trimming at V came to 5 bases and at J to 5 bases, leaving 5 bases not matched to a gene. The CDR3 length is 15 residues. Germline CDR1 SEHNR, CDR2 FQNEAQ (reference sequence). DNA for the CDR3: TGTGCCAGCAGCCCCGGGACAGGGGGAAGAAACACCATATATTTT. This encodes CASSPGTGGRNTIYF.

The gene calls are TRBV5-6 and TRBJ2-4, with TRBD1 matching over 7 bases. From germline, CDR1 is SGHDT and CDR2 YYEEEE. The V segment lost 5 bases and the J segment 0 bases; nucleotides outside the gene matches: 8. This CDR3 contains 16 residues. The CDR3 nucleotides read TGTGCCAGCAGTTATGGGACAGACATAGCCAAAAACATTCAGTACTTC. It translates to CASSYGTDIAKNIQYF.

The J gene is TRBJ1-1, the V gene TRBV6-6; 7 bases are a match to TRBD1. This CDR3 has 13 amino acids. Germline-derived CDR1 and CDR2 are MNHNY and SVGAGI (reference sequence). The trim removed 5 bases at V and 8 bases at J, leaving 8 bases unmatched. Here the CDR3 reads CASSLGQIREAFF. The CDR3 DNA reads TGTGCCAGCAGTCTGGGACAGATAAGAGAAGCTTTCTTT.

This sequence joins TRBV4-3 and TRBJ2-3, with TRBD2 matching over 8 bases. CDR3 length: 15 amino acids. The V segment lost 0 bases and the J segment 5 bases; nucleotides outside the gene matches: 4. The germline gives CDR1 LGHNA, CDR2 YSLEER. CDR3 bases: TGCGCCAGCAGCCAAGATCGGCTAGCGGGAGATACGCAGTATTTT. Protein: CASSQDRLAGDTQYF.

The rearrangement uses TRBV28 and TRBJ2-1; D remains ambiguous. CDR3 length: 15 residues. Germline CDR1 is MDHEN and CDR2 is SYDVKM. Deletions cut 2 bases from V and 5 bases from J, with 13 bases between. This CDR3 is CASSLIPAYDNEQFF. The CDR3, as DNA: TGTGCCAGCAGTTTAATACCAGCGTACGACAATGAGCAGTTCTTC. Based on the CDR3 plus reference TRBV28 and TRBJ2-1, the full variable domain is DVKVTQSSRYLVKRTGEKVFLECVQDMDHENMFWYRQDPGLGLRLIYFSYDVKMKEKGDIPEGYSVSREKKERFSLILESASTNQTSMYLCASSLIPAYDNEQFFGPGTRLTVL.

This clone appeared once. J is TRBJ2-2 and V is TRBV4-3; TRBD1 matches 8 bases. This CDR3 comprises 13 residues. The germline gives CDR1 LGHNA, CDR2 YSLEER. V lost 5 bases, J lost 8 bases, and 4 bases stayed unmatched. The CDR3 DNA follows: TGCGCCAGCAGCTACGACAGGGGAGGGGAGCTGTTTTTT. This translates into CASSYDRGGELFF.

The chain employs TRBV14 and TRBJ1-3, with D unresolved. Per germline, CDR1 SGHDN and CDR2 FVKESK. This CDR3 comprises 18 residues. V dropped 4 bases and J dropped 0 bases, with 19 bases sitting between them. CDR3 protein: CASSRSLSPVPSGNTIYF. DNA for the CDR3: TGTGCCAGCAGCCGCTCCCTAAGTCCTGTTCCCTCTGGAAACACCATATATTTT.

The chain uses TRBV2 and TRBJ1-1; D gene uncertain. The CDR3 covers 14 residues. V gave up 8 bases and J gave up 4 bases, with 17 bases separating them. Germline V gene lookup returns CDR1 SNHLY and CDR2 FYNNEI. The CDR3 is CASGDYGVSTEAFF. Here the CDR3 DNA reads TGTGCCAGCGGAGACTATGGGGTTAGCACTGAAGCTTTCTTT.

This chain joins TRBV27 and TRBJ1-5; no definite D call. The V end was cut by 6 bases, the J end by 5 bases, with 17 bases between. Germline CDR1 reads MNHEY; CDR2 reads SMNVEV (reference sequence). This CDR3 has 15 residues. The CDR3 DNA sequence: TGTGCCAGCAGCTTTGGATGGGCGCGAGATCAGCCCCAGCATTTT. This gives the protein CASSFGWARDQPQHF.

The V and J genes are TRBV7-9 and TRBJ2-7; 13 bases agree with TRBD2. V was pared by 4 bases and J by 3 bases, with 6 bases of the junction left unmatched. CDR1 is SEHNR, CDR2 FQNEAQ, per germline (reference sequence). CDR3 length: 16 amino acids. The CDR3 is CASSSGLAGVRYEQYF. In DNA form, the CDR3 reads TGTGCCAGCAGCTCCGGACTAGCGGGGGTCCGCTACGAGCAGTACTTC.

The genes are TRBV20-1 and TRBJ2-5; maybe TRBD1 (6 bases). V dropped 5 bases and J dropped 3 bases, with 7 bases sitting between them. From germline, CDR1 is DFQATT and CDR2 SNEGSKA (reference sequence). This CDR3 comprises 11 residues. CDR3 in DNA: TGCAGTGCTTGGACAGAAGAGACCCAGTACTTC. Translating it yields CSAWTEETQYF.

The V gene is TRBV25-1, the J gene TRBJ1-2; 7 positions match TRBD1. V lost 4 bases and J lost 8; bases outside the gene matches: 7. Germline values: CDR1 MGHDK, CDR2 SYGVNS. This CDR3 contains 13 residues. The CDR3 DNA follows: TGTGCCAGCAGTGCTAGGGGGCGCGGCGGCTACACCTTC. Amino acid sequence: CASSARGRGGYTF.

V gene TRBV6-1 combines with J gene TRBJ2-3; D gene unclear. CDR3 size: 16 residues. Trimming removed 1 base at V and 2 bases at J, with 13 bases between. The germline gives CDR1 MNHNS, CDR2 SASEGT. For the CDR3, the DNA is TGTGCCAGCAGTGAAGGATCACACAGCTCCACAGATACGCAGTATTTT. Encoded protein: CASSEGSHSSTDTQYF.

The chain carries TRBV7-3 and TRBJ2-5, with D perhaps TRBD1 (5 bases). Trimming took 4 bases from V and 5 from J, leaving 8 bases between them. This CDR3 is 12 amino acids long. Per germline, CDR1 SGHTA and CDR2 FQGTGA. CDR3 sequence: CASSSKGETQYF. The CDR3 coding sequence is TGTGCCAGCAGCTCCAAGGGGGAGACCCAGTACTTC.

The chain uses TRBV5-1 and TRBJ2-3, with TRBD2 matching over 11 bases. The junction had 15 bases not matched to a gene; V was cut back by 6 bases and J by 6 bases. This CDR3 has 17 amino acids. Germline V gene lookup returns CDR1 SGHRS and CDR2 YFSETQ. CDR3 in DNA: TGCGCCAGCATCCAATCCGGGACTAGCGGTCCAGGGGATACGCAGTATTTT. Protein: CASIQSGTSGPGDTQYF.